Each of the 23 T cell receptor beta chains below was sequenced from the same sample in a study of T cells in Graves' hyperthyroidism and ophthalmopathy. Authors of the study amplified TCR beta CDR3 regions from RNA transcripts. The HTBI primer set served for first-round RT-PCR of the TCR CDR3. TCRdb re-analysed the multiplex PCR reads in MiXCR, keeping a single row per CDR3 protein. This sample carries 600,000 to 900,000 distinct CDR3 sequences, about a sixth of them seen once, and the ten largest clones take about 8.4%. The specimen was blood. These receptor sequences come from a man aged 18 to 29 with Graves' hyperthyroidism.

The rearrangement links TRBV20-1 to TRBJ1-2; TRBD1 is a possible D gene (6 bases). The CDR3 length is 14 residues. Deletions cut 1 base from V and 2 bases from J, with 11 bases between. In germline, CDR1 is DFQATT, CDR2 SNEGSKA (reference sequence). The CDR3 loop reads CSARAVQGNYGYTF. Written as DNA, the CDR3 is TGCAGTGCTAGAGCTGTACAGGGAAACTATGGCTACACCTTC.

The sample holds many counts of this clonotype. The chain carries TRBV2 and TRBJ2-1, with unresolved D. The CDR3 runs 13 residues. Germline lookup yields CDR1 SNHLY and CDR2 FYNNEI. With 6 bases removed from V and 3 bases from J, the gap between germline ends came to 9 bases. CDR3 protein: CASSDTRYNEQFF. The CDR3 DNA reads TGTGCCAGCAGCGACACGCGCTACAATGAGCAGTTCTTC.

Only a few counts were recorded for this clonotype. The chain joins TRBV28 to TRBJ1-6; 10 bases align to TRBD1. With 10 bases clipped from V and 7 bases from J, the junction kept 7 bases outside the gene matches. The CDR3 consists of 14 residues. Germline V gene sequence: CDR1 MDHEN, CDR2 SYDVKM. CDR3 sequence: CAIPGQGRNSPLHF. CDR3 nucleotides: TGTGCCATTCCGGGACAGGGGCGGAATTCACCCCTCCACTTT.

This sequence joins TRBV20-1 and TRBJ2-7, with TRBD2 identical over 9 bases. The CDR3 has 15 residues. V shed 6 bases, J shed 1 base, and the junction held 10 bases outside the gene matches. Germline-derived CDR1 and CDR2 are DFQATT and SNEGSKA (reference sequence). CDR3 bases: TGCAGTGCCCTCCCACTGACTAGCGGATCCTACGAGCAGTACTTC. This translates into CSALPLTSGSYEQYF.

The J gene is TRBJ2-1, the V gene TRBV13; the D is unclear. Germline-derived CDR1 and CDR2 are PRHDT and FYEKMQ (reference sequence). The V gene lost 5 bases and the J gene lost 5 bases, with 16 bases spanning the gap. The CDR3 consists of 15 residues. CDR3 region: CASSPWFGRHNEQFF. Written as DNA, the CDR3 is TGTGCCAGCAGCCCATGGTTCGGCAGACACAATGAGCAGTTCTTC.

This chain joins TRBV6-5 and TRBJ2-7, with a tentative D call TRBD2 (6 bases). The CDR3 runs to 13 residues. V lost 0 bases to trimming and J lost 6 bases, with 9 bases between them. Germline assignment: CDR1 MNHEY and CDR2 SVGAGI. CDR3 DNA: TGTGCCAGCAGTTACTCGGCTAGCGCCGAGCAGTACTTC. The encoded protein is CASSYSASAEQYF.

This clonotype was seen many times. V is TRBV7-2 and J is TRBJ2-3; 13 bases line up with TRBD2. The CDR3 covers 18 residues. The germline V gene has CDR1 SGHTA and CDR2 FQGNSA. Unmatched junction bases numbered 9, after V lost 0 bases and J lost 6 bases. CDR3 nucleotide sequence: TGTGCCAGCAGCTTAGCCGGGACTAGCGGGACCCACCTGGATACGCAGTATTTT. Translating gives CASSLAGTSGTHLDTQYF.

There are many counts of this clonotype. The chain has TRBV9 and TRBJ2-7, with D perhaps being TRBD1 or TRBD2 (5 bases each). V gave up 1 base and J gave up 9 bases, with 17 bases separating them. The CDR3 length is 14 residues. Germline V gene data show CDR1 as SGDLS and CDR2 as YYNGEE. The CDR3 nucleotides are TGTGCCAGCAGCGTATCCGGGACGCCCATCGTGCAGTACTTC. It translates to CASSVSGTPIVQYF.

At least ten counts were recorded for this clonotype. V and J are TRBV18 and TRBJ2-5, with 10 bases identical to TRBD2. CDR3 length: 16 amino acids. Trimming cost V 0 bases and J 3 bases; bases outside gene matches: 4. The germline CDR1 and CDR2 sequences are KGHSH and LQKENI. This CDR3 is CASSPPGTSAEETQYF. The DNA of the CDR3 is TGTGCCAGCTCACCACCCGGGACTAGCGCCGAAGAGACCCAGTACTTC.

In the case of this clonotype: This may be a read error, as it is one base from a much larger clone. In DNA form, the CDR3 reads TGTGCCAGCAGTCCCCGGCCCCCCGCCTCAGATAAGCAGTATTTT. Protein product: CASSPRPPASDKQYF. The rearrangement joins TRBV12-3 or TRBV12-4 to TRBJ2-3; no clear D. This CDR3 has 15 residues.

CDR3 in DNA: TGCGCCAGCAGCCAAGAGGGGCTAGCGGGAGGTTACTACGAGCAGTACTTC. Translated, it gives CASSQEGLAGGYYEQYF. V and J are TRBV4-1 and TRBJ2-7; 11 bases agree with TRBD2. The junction had 7 bases not matched to a gene; V was cut back by 0 bases and J by 3 bases. This CDR3 comprises 17 residues. CDR1 and CDR2 (germline): MGHRA, YSYEKL.

This clonotype was seen many times. The chain joins TRBV6-1 to TRBJ2-5; 11 bases match TRBD2. The CDR3 sequence is 16 residues long. V was clipped by 2 bases and J by 6 bases; unmatched bases: 8. From germline, CDR1 is MNHNS and CDR2 SASEGT. The CDR3 spells CASSENPSGRRKTQYF. CDR3 DNA: TGTGCCAGCAGTGAAAACCCTAGCGGGAGGAGGAAGACCCAGTACTTC.

Ten or more counts support this clonotype. The chain links TRBV6-1 to TRBJ2-7; D remains ambiguous. The CDR3 contains 13 residues. Germline V gene data show CDR1 as MNHNS and CDR2 as SASEGT. V lost 4 bases and J 2 bases, leaving 9 bases between the germline ends. The CDR3 reads CASSANSPYEQYF. CDR3 nucleotides: TGTGCCAGCAGTGCTAACAGCCCCTACGAGCAGTACTTC.

This clonotype came up a few times. The genes are TRBV5-1 and TRBJ2-7, with D possibly TRBD2 on 5 matching bases. V was cut by 0 bases and J by 0 bases, with 13 bases left in between. Germline CDR1 SGHRS, CDR2 YFSETQ. The length of the CDR3 is 16 residues. Here the CDR3 reads CASSLVVDSSSYEQYF. DNA of the CDR3: TGCGCCAGCAGCTTGGTTGTGGACTCAAGCTCCTACGAGCAGTACTTC.

This clonotype was counted a few times. This chain's CDR3 is CSAGGIDYGYTF. CDR3 in DNA: TGCAGCGCTGGGGGCATCGACTATGGCTACACCTTC. This sequence joins TRBV29-1 and TRBJ1-2, with a tentative D call TRBD1 (6 bases). This CDR3 comprises 12 residues. V lost 7 bases and J lost 3, with 12 bases in between. CDR1 and CDR2 (germline): SQVTM, ANQGSEA.

The chain uses TRBV20-1 and TRBJ2-1; D is perhaps TRBD1 or TRBD2 (6 bases each). Trimming cost V 0 bases and J 9 bases, with 21 bases left between them. This CDR3 comprises 16 residues. Germline V gene sequence: CDR1 DFQATT, CDR2 SNEGSKA (reference sequence). The CDR3: CSARDLKGGWDPEQFF. The CDR3 DNA sequence: TGCAGTGCTAGAGATCTGAAGGGGGGCTGGGACCCTGAGCAGTTCTTC.

This clonotype has only a few counts. V and J are TRBV12-3 or TRBV12-4 and TRBJ2-1; TRBD1 matches at 8 bases. The CDR3 loop spans 15 amino acids. With 7 bases clipped from V and 9 bases from J, the junction kept 14 bases outside the gene matches. The CDR3 DNA sequence: TGTGCCAGCAACGTCCCCGGGACAGGCTATGGTGAGCAGTTCTTC. Residues: CASNVPGTGYGEQFF.

This clonotype occurred many times. This chain links TRBV28 with TRBJ2-3; D tentatively fits TRBD1 or TRBD2 (6 bases each). Per the germline V gene, CDR1 is MDHEN and CDR2 is SYDVKM. This CDR3 contains 17 residues. CDR3 bases: TGTGCTCCCGCAGCGGGTCGGGACAATTTCCCCACAGATACGCAGTATTTT. It specifies CAPAAGRDNFPTDTQYF.

The chain uses TRBV20-1 and TRBJ1-4; maybe TRBD1 (5 bases). The V and J ends lost 6 bases and 6 bases respectively, with 17 bases between them. Germline V lookup: CDR1 DFQATT, CDR2 SNEGSKA (reference sequence). CDR3 length equals 14 residues. CDR3 DNA: TGCAGTGCGCCTTCTGCGGGGGGAGATGAAAAACTGTTTTTT. Its protein is CSAPSAGGDEKLFF.

This clonotype was counted at least ten times. The chain employs TRBV5-6 and TRBJ2-7, with a possible D match to TRBD2 (5 bases). The CDR3 length is 15 residues. Deletions cut 5 bases from V and 6 bases from J, with 21 bases between. Germline V CDR1 and CDR2: SGHDT, YYEEEE. The CDR3 region has the DNA TGTGCCAGCAGTTATAACGCGGGTTACCGCCTCGAGCAGTACTTC. Translation: CASSYNAGYRLEQYF.

In its sample, this clonotype was seen a few times. This CDR3 reads CASSEIRERPYEQYF. The CDR3 DNA is TGTGCCAGCAGTGAAATTCGGGAGCGCCCCTACGAGCAGTACTTC. This chain uses TRBV2 with TRBJ2-7, with D possibly matching TRBD2 (6 bases). V dropped 2 bases and J dropped 2 bases, with 13 bases sitting between them. This CDR3 is built from 15 residues. The germline gives CDR1 SNHLY, CDR2 FYNNEI.

This clonotype was recorded at least ten times. The rearrangement joins TRBV7-2 to TRBJ1-1, with 9 bases lining up with TRBD1. The length of the CDR3 is 15 residues. V shed 1 base, J shed 3 bases, and the junction held 3 bases outside the gene matches. Germline lookup yields CDR1 SGHTA and CDR2 FQGNSA. The CDR3 region is CASSLVGDRDTEAFF. CDR3 nucleotide sequence: TGTGCCAGCAGCTTAGTGGGGGACAGGGACACTGAAGCTTTCTTT. The whole variable domain, remainder taken from reference TRBV7-2 and TRBJ1-1, is GAGVSQSPSNKVTEKGKDVELRCDPISGHTALYWYRQSLGQGLEFLIYFQGNSAPDKSGLPSDRFSAERTGGSVSTLTIQRTQQEDSAVYLCASSLVGDRDTEAFFGQGTRLTVV.

The V and J genes are TRBV12-5 and TRBJ2-7; no reliable D call. Trimming shortened V by 0 bases and J by 5 bases, and 11 bases separated the two germline ends. The V gene's germline CDR1 is LGHNT and CDR2 FRNRAP. The CDR3 is 14 amino acids. The CDR3 DNA reads TGTGCTAGTGGTTTGGTTGGTCGGCCGGACGAGCAGTACTTC. Translated: CASGLVGRPDEQYF.